This note documents a single T cell receptor (beta chain) sequence. Total RNA, at least 5.5 micrograms per sample, was extracted from PBMCs. V was pared by 0 bases and J by 0 bases, with 12 bases between. This CDR3 has 18 residues. Looked up from germline, CDR1 is LGHNA and CDR2 is YSLEER. Primed by a sample-barcoded 5' primer and a J-beta primer mix, a second PCR proceeded for 7 to 11 cycles. Through a template-switch adaptor with 12 random nucleotides, each cDNA molecule received a tag. Per sample, CDR3-containing paired-end reads numbered at least 2.5 million. TCRdb reprocessed the 5' RACE reads with MiXCR, giving one entry per CDR3 protein. The sample lists roughly 1,800,000 distinct CDR3 sequences; roughly 52% were seen once. These data originate in a study of blood T cells in healthy people across ages.

Sequencing was carried out using blood. This clonotype was obtained from a woman aged 40 to 50 in good health. The chain is built from TRBV4-3 and TRBJ2-6, with D unclear. The CDR3 nucleotides read TGCGCCAGCAGCCAAGATCTCCGGAAGTACTCTGGGGCCAACGTCCTGACTTTC. Its protein is CASSQDLRKYSGANVLTF.